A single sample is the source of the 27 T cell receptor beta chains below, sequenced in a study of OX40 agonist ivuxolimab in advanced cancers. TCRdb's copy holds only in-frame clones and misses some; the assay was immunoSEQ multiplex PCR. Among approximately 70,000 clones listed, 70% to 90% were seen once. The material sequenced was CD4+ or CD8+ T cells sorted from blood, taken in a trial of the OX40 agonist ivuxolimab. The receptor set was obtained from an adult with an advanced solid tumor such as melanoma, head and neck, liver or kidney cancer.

CDR3 nucleotides: TGCGCCAGCAGCTTGGCCCCAGTCGGCAGCACAGATACGCAGTATTTT. Translation: CASSLAPVGSTDTQYF. The V call is TRBV5-1, the J call TRBJ2-3; D is ambiguous. The CDR3 contains 16 residues. Germline CDR1 reads SGHRS; CDR2 reads YFSETQ. Trimming removed 0 bases from V and 0 bases from J, with 11 bases in between. The full variable domain, its missing parts supplied by reference TRBV5-1 and TRBJ2-3, is KAGVTQTPRYLIKTRGQQVTLSCSPISGHRSVSWYQQTPGQGLQFLFEYFSETQRNKGNFPGRFSGRQFSNSRSEMNVSTLELGDSALYLCASSLAPVGSTDTQYFGPGTRLTVL.

DNA of the CDR3: TGCAGCGTTAGGTCTTTAAGGAGGGATGAGCAGTTCTTC. Its translation: CSVRSLRRDEQFF. The chain uses TRBV29-1 and TRBJ2-1; maybe TRBD2 (6 bases). The CDR3 spans 13 residues. The germline CDR1 and CDR2 sequences are SQVTM and ANQGSEA. Trimming shortened V by 5 bases and J by 8 bases, and 16 bases separated the two germline ends.

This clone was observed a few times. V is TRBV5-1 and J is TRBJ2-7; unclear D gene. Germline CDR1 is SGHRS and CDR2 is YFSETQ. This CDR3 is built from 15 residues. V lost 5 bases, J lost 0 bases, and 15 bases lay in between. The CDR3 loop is CASRFGPEFSYEQYF. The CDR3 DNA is TGCGCCAGCAGGTTCGGCCCAGAGTTCTCCTACGAGCAGTACTTC.

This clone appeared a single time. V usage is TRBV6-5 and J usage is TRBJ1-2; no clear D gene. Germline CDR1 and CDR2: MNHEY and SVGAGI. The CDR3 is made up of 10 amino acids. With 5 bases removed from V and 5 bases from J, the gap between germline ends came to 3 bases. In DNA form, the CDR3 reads TGTGCCAGCAGTGCATATGGCTACACCTTC. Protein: CASSAYGYTF.

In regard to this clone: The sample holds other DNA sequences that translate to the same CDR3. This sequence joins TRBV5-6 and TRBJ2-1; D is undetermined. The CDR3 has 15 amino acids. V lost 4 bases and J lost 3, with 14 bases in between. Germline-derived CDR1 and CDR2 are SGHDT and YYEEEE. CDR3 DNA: TGTGCCAGCAGCCCACTCCTTATGAGCTACAATGAGCAGTTCTTC. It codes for CASSPLLMSYNEQFF.

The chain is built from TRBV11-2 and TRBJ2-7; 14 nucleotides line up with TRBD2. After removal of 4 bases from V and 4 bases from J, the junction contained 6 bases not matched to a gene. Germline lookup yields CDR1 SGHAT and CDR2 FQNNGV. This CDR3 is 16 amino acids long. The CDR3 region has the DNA TGTGCCAGCAGCTCGGGACTAGCGGGAGCCGGGTACGAGCAGTACTTC. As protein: CASSSGLAGAGYEQYF.

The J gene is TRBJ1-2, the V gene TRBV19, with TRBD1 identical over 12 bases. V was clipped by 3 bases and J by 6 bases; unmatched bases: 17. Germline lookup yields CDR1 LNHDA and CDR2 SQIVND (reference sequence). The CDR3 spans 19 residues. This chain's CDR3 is CASSILPPGQGASEDGYTF. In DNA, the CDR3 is TGTGCCAGTAGTATTCTTCCCCCGGGACAGGGGGCGAGTGAAGATGGCTACACCTTC.

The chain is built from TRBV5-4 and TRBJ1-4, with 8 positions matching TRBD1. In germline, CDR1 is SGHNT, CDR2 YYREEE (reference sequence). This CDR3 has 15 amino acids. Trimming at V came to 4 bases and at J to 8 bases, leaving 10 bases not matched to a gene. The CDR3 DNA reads TGTGCCAGCAGCCAAGGAGGACAGGGCGGAGAAAAACTGTTTTTT. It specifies CASSQGGQGGEKLFF.

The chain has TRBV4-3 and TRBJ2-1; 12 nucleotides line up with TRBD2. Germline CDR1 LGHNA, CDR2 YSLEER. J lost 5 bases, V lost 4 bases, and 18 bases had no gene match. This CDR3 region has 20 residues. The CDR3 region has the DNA TGCGCCAGCAGCCTTGCCCGGACTAGCGGGAATAAGGGGAGAGACAATGAGCAGTTCTTC. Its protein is CASSLARTSGNKGRDNEQFF.

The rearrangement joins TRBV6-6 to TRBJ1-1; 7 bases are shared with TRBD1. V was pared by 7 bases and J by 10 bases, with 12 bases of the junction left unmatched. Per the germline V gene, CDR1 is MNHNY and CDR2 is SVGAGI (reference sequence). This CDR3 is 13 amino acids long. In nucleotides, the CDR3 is TGTGCCAGCATTCTCAACCGGGACAGTGGAGCTTTCTTT. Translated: CASILNRDSGAFF.

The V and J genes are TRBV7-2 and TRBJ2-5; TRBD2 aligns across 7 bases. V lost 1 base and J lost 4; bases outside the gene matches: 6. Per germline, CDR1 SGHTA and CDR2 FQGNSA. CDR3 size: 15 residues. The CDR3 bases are TGTGCCAGCAGCTTAGAGCGGGAAGTCCTAGAGACCCAGTACTTC. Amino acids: CASSLEREVLETQYF.

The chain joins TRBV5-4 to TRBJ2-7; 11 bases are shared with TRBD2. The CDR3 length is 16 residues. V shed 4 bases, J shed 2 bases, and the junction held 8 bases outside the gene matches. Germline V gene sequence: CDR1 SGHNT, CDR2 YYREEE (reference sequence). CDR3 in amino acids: CASSRSLAGGAYEQYF. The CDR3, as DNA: TGTGCCAGCAGCCGATCTCTAGCGGGAGGTGCCTACGAGCAGTACTTC.

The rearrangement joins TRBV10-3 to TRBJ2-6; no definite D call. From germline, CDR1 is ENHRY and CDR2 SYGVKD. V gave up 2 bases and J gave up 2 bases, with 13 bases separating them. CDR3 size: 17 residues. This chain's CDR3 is CAISEEVGKPGANVLTF. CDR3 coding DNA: TGTGCCATCAGTGAGGAAGTAGGGAAACCTGGGGCCAACGTCCTGACTTTC.

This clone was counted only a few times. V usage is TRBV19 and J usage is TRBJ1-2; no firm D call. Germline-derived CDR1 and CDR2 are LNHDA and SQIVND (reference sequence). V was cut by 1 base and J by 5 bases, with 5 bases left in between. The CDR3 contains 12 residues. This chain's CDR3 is CASSIVGYGYTF. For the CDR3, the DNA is TGTGCCAGTAGTATAGTAGGGTATGGCTACACCTTC.

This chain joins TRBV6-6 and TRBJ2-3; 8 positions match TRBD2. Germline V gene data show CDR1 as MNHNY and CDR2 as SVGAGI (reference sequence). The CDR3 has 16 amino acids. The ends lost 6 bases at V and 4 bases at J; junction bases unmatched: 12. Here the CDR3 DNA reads TGTGCCAGCAGGATGAGAGCGGGAGCCGTGCCAGATACGCAGTATTTT. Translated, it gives CASRMRAGAVPDTQYF.

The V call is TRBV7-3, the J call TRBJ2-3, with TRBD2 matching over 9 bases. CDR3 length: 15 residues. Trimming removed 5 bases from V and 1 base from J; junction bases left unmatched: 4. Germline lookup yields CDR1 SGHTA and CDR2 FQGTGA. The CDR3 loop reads CASSLGLAGTDTQYF. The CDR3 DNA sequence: TGTGCCAGCAGCCTGGGACTAGCTGGCACAGATACGCAGTATTTT.

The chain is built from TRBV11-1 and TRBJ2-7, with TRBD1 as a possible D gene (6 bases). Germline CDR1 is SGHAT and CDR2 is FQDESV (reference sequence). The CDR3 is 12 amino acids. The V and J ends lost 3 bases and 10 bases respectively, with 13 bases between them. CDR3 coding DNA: TGTGCCAGCAGCTTGGACAGCCGAAACCAGTACTTC. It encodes CASSLDSRNQYF. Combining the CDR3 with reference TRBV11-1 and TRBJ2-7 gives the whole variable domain EAEVAQSPRYKITEKSQAVAFWCDPISGHATLYWYRQILGQGPELLVQFQDESVVDDSQLPKDRFSAERLKGVDSTLKIQPAELGDSAMYLCASSLDSRNQYFGPGTRLTVT.

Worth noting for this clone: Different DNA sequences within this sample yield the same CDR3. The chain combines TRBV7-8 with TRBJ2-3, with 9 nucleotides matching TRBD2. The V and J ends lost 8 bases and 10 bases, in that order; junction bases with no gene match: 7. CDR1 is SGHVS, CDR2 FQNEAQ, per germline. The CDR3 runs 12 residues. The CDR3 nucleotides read TGTGCCAGCCAGGCGGGAGGGCCCTCGCAGTATTTT. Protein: CASQAGGPSQYF. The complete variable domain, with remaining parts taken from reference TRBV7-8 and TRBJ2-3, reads GAGVSQSPRYKVAKRGQDVALRCDPISGHVSLFWYQQALGQGPEFLTYFQNEAQLDKSGLPSDRFFAERPEGSVSTLKIQRTQQEDSAVYLCASQAGGPSQYFGPGTRLTVL.

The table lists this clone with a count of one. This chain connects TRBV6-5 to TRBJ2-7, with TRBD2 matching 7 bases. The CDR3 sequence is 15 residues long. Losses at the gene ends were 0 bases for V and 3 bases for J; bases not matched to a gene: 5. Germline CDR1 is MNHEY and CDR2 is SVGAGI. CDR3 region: CASSYSGGSLYEQYF. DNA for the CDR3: TGTGCCAGCAGTTACTCGGGGGGGTCCCTCTACGAGCAGTACTTC.

As DNA, the CDR3 is TGCAGCGTTACGCCCGCCGGGATCCAAGAGACCCAGTACTTC. This sequence encodes CSVTPAGIQETQYF. The chain recombines TRBV29-1 with TRBJ2-5; a possible D gene is TRBD2 (5 bases). This CDR3 has 14 amino acids. V was clipped by 5 bases and J by 1 base, with 14 bases between them. CDR1 and CDR2 from the germline V gene are SQVTM and ANQGSEA.

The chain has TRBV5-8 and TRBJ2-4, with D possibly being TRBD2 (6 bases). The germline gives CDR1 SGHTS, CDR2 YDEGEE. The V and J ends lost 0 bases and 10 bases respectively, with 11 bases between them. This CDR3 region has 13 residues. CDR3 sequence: CASSLGEGRIQYF. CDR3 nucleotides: TGTGCCAGCAGCTTGGGGGAAGGGAGGATTCAGTACTTC.

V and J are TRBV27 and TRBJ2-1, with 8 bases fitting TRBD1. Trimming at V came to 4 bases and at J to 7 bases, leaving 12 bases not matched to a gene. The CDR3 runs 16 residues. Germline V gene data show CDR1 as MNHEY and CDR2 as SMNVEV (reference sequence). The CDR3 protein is CASSSTDRATLNEQFF. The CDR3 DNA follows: TGTGCCAGCAGTTCCACGGACAGGGCCACCCTGAATGAGCAGTTCTTC.

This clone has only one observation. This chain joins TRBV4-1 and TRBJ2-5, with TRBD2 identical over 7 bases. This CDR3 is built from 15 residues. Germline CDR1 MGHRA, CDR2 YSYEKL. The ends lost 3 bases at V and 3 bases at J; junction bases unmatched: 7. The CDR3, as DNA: TGCGCCAGCAGCCACATCCAGCGGGACGAAGAGACCCAGTACTTC. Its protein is CASSHIQRDEETQYF.

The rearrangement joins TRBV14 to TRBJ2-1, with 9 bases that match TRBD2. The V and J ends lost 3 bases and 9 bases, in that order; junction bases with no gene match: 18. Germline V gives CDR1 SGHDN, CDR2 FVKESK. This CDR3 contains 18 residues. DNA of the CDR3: TGTGCCAGCAGCCAGAGGTCCAGGGCTAGCGGGACGAGGGGTGAGCAGTTCTTC. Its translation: CASSQRSRASGTRGEQFF.

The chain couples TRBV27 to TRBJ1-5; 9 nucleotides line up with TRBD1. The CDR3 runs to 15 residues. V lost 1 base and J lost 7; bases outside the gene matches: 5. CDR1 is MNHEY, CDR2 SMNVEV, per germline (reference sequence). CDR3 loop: CASSLWGQGTQPQHF. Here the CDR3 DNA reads TGTGCCAGCAGTTTATGGGGACAGGGTACCCAGCCCCAGCATTTT.

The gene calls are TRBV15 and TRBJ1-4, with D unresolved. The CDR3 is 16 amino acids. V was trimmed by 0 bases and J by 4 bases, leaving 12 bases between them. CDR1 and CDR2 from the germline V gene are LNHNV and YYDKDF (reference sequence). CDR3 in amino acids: CATSRDVMGYNEKLFF. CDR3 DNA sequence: TGTGCCACCAGCAGAGATGTAATGGGTTATAATGAAAAACTGTTTTTT.

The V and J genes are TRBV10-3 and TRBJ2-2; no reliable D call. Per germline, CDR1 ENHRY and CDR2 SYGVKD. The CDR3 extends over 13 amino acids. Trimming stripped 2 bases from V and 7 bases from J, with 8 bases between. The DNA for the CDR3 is TGTGCCATCAGTGAGAGAACGGGCGGGGAGCTGTTTTTT. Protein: CAISERTGGELFF.